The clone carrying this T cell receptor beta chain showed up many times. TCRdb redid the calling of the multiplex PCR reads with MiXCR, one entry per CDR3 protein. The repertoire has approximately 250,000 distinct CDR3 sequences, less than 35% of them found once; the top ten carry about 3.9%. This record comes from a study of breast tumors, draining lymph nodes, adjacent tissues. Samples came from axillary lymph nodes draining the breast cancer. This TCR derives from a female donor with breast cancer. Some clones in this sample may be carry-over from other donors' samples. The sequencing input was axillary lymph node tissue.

The CDR3: CASRDGGGRVGNEQFF. CDR3 sequence (DNA): TGTGCCAGCAGAGACGGTGGCGGGAGGGTCGGCAATGAGCAGTTCTTC. The chain links TRBV11-2 to TRBJ2-1; 9 bases fit TRBD2. Germline lookup yields CDR1 SGHAT and CDR2 FQNNGV. V was pared by 6 bases and J by 6 bases, with 12 bases of the junction left unmatched. The CDR3 has 16 residues.